Listed here are 30 T cell receptor beta chains from one sample, sequenced in a study of sequential checkpoint blockade in melanoma. The data were produced by immunoSEQ multiplex PCR, yet TCRdb's version contains in-frame clones alone and is incomplete. The data contain about 11,000 clones, roughly 80% of them singletons. Treatment noted: randomized to nivolumab then ipilimumab (arm A) or the reverse (arm B). Material: CD8+ T cells sorted from blood (inferred from file names), obtained from a patient given nivolumab and ipilimumab in sequence. The receptors stem from a human donor with melanoma.

The chain recombines TRBV5-6 with TRBJ2-7, with D possibly being TRBD1 (5 bases). Germline loops: CDR1 SGHDT, CDR2 YYEEEE. V dropped 0 bases and J dropped 3 bases, with 10 bases sitting between them. There are 14 residues in the CDR3. The CDR3 loop reads CASSLADRNYEQYF. The CDR3 DNA follows: TGTGCCAGCAGCTTGGCCGACAGAAACTACGAGCAGTACTTC.

V usage is TRBV2 and J usage is TRBJ1-6; D is perhaps TRBD1 (5 bases). V was shortened by 8 bases and J by 7 bases, with 15 bases between the two germline ends. This CDR3 is 14 amino acids long. Germline lookup yields CDR1 SNHLY and CDR2 FYNNEI. DNA of the CDR3: TGTGCCAGCGACTCCACCCGGGGGAATTCACCCCTCCACTTT. This encodes CASDSTRGNSPLHF.

The gene calls are TRBV5-6 and TRBJ1-1; 9 bases are a match to TRBD1. The CDR3 loop spans 16 amino acids. Germline-derived CDR1 and CDR2 are SGHDT and YYEEEE. The V gene end was trimmed by 0 bases and the J gene end by 4 bases; junction bases not matched to a gene: 7. CDR3 coding DNA: TGTGCCAGCAGCTTGGGGGCGGACAGGGGTGGCACTGAAGCTTTCTTT. Its protein product is CASSLGADRGGTEAFF.

The V gene is TRBV9, the J gene TRBJ2-7; possibly TRBD2 for D (6 bases). V lost 0 bases to trimming and J lost 3 bases, with 16 bases between them. The CDR3 runs 16 residues. Germline V CDR1 and CDR2: SGDLS, YYNGEE. Here the CDR3 reads CASSVGGGEHLYEQYF. The CDR3 DNA reads TGTGCCAGCAGCGTAGGGGGAGGCGAGCACCTCTACGAGCAGTACTTC.

The chain uses TRBV28 and TRBJ2-2, with D possibly being TRBD1 (5 bases). Germline values: CDR1 MDHEN, CDR2 SYDVKM. There are 15 residues in the CDR3. V dropped 3 bases and J dropped 2 bases, with 10 bases sitting between them. The CDR3 sequence is CASSLSRGNTGELFF. The CDR3 region has the DNA TGTGCCAGCAGTTTGAGTAGGGGTAACACCGGGGAGCTGTTTTTT.

The chain carries TRBV5-6 and TRBJ1-5, with D unclear. The CDR3 is made up of 13 amino acids. Trimming left V 4 bases short and J 4 bases short, with 9 bases between. CDR1 is SGHDT and CDR2 is YYEEEE in the germline V gene. The CDR3 sequence is CASSPEPNQPQHF. The CDR3 region has the DNA TGTGCCAGCAGCCCTGAGCCGAATCAGCCCCAGCATTTT.

This chain connects TRBV7-8 to TRBJ2-6; TRBD1 might be the D (5 bases). With 5 bases removed from V and 2 bases from J, the gap between germline ends came to 13 bases. Germline-derived CDR1 and CDR2 are SGHVS and FQNEAQ. This CDR3 is 16 amino acids long. CDR3 coding DNA: TGTGCCAGCAGCCCGTACCCAGGGACTGGGGCCAACGTCCTGACTTTC. The encoded protein is CASSPYPGTGANVLTF.

The V and J genes are TRBV7-3 and TRBJ2-7; D remains ambiguous. Trimming stripped 1 base from V and 3 bases from J, with 7 bases between. Germline-derived CDR1 and CDR2 are SGHTA and FQGTGA. The CDR3 is 13 amino acids. The CDR3 is CASSLNPSYEQYF. Here the CDR3 DNA reads TGTGCCAGCAGCTTAAATCCGAGCTACGAGCAGTACTTC. Complete variable domain (other parts from reference TRBV7-3 and TRBJ2-7): GAGVSQTPSNKVTEKGKYVELRCDPISGHTALYWYRQSLGQGPEFLIYFQGTGAADDSGLPNDRFFAVRPEGSVSTLKIQRTERGDSAVYLCASSLNPSYEQYFGPGTRLTVT.

This clone was detected only a few times. The V gene is TRBV6-5, the J gene TRBJ1-1, with unresolved D. Germline CDR1 MNHEY, CDR2 SVGAGI. The CDR3 sequence is 13 residues long. Trimming left V 2 bases short and J 1 base short, with 5 bases between. The DNA of the CDR3 is TGTGCCAGCAGTTACGATAGGAACACTGAAGCTTTCTTT. It encodes CASSYDRNTEAFF.

V and J are TRBV7-3 and TRBJ2-7; the match to TRBD2 covers 12 bases. Germline lookup yields CDR1 SGHTA and CDR2 FQGTGA. This CDR3 has 13 residues. V lost 4 bases, J lost 6 bases, and 1 base stayed unmatched. Written as DNA, the CDR3 is TGTGCCAGCAGCTCGGGACTAGCGGGCGAGCAGTACTTC. Translating gives CASSSGLAGEQYF.

The CDR3, as DNA: TGTGCCAGCAGGGACAGCGGGAGGGTGAACGGGGAGCTGTTTTTT. It is translated as CASRDSGRVNGELFF. The genes are TRBV28 and TRBJ2-2; 10 bases match TRBD2. The CDR3 spans 15 residues. V shed 6 bases and J 7 bases; nucleotides not matched to a gene: 8. The V gene's germline CDR1 is MDHEN and CDR2 SYDVKM.

CDR3 protein: CASSLSWGLAGLSYEQYF. CDR3 bases: TGTGCCAGCAGTTTATCGTGGGGACTAGCGGGGCTCTCCTACGAGCAGTACTTC. The chain is built from TRBV27 and TRBJ2-7; 13 bases agree with TRBD2. Germline V gives CDR1 MNHEY, CDR2 SMNVEV (reference sequence). V trimming: 0 bases; J trimming: 0 bases; junction bases outside the gene matches: 5. The CDR3 covers 18 residues.

This chain joins TRBV9 and TRBJ2-7, with TRBD1 matching 7 bases. The V and J ends lost 2 bases and 3 bases, in that order; junction bases with no gene match: 2. Germline V CDR1 and CDR2: SGDLS, YYNGEE. The length of the CDR3 is 13 residues. The CDR3 DNA is TGTGCCAGCAGCGTTACAGGGGACTACGAGCAGTACTTC. Translation: CASSVTGDYEQYF.

The chain links TRBV4-2 to TRBJ2-6, with 8 bases that match TRBD2. The CDR3 is made up of 16 amino acids. After removal of 5 bases from V and 3 bases from J, the junction contained 6 bases not matched to a gene. Germline assignment: CDR1 LGHNA and CDR2 YNFKEQ. CDR3 in amino acids: CASSDRAGVGANVLTF. CDR3 in DNA: TGTGCCAGCAGCGACCGAGCGGGAGTTGGGGCCAACGTCCTGACTTTC.

The chain uses TRBV7-9 and TRBJ1-2, with TRBD1 matching 8 bases. The CDR3 extends over 15 amino acids. Germline-derived CDR1 and CDR2 are SEHNR and FQNEAQ (reference sequence). J was trimmed by 1 base and V by 0 bases; bases with no gene match: 1. CDR3 protein: CASSLADRDNYGYTF. In DNA, the CDR3 is TGTGCCAGCAGCTTAGCGGACAGGGATAACTATGGCTACACCTTC.

V usage is TRBV7-9 and J usage is TRBJ2-3; TRBD1 matches at 7 bases. This CDR3 has 15 amino acids. CDR1 SEHNR and CDR2 FQNEAQ come from the germline V gene (reference sequence). After removal of 5 bases from V and 0 bases from J, the junction contained 5 bases not matched to a gene. The CDR3 spells CASSRQGVSTDTQYF. In DNA, the CDR3 is TGTGCCAGCAGCCGACAGGGTGTTAGCACAGATACGCAGTATTTT.

The rearrangement links TRBV15 to TRBJ2-3, with 8 bases identical to TRBD2. This CDR3 is built from 13 residues. The trim removed 8 bases at V and 4 bases at J, leaving 5 bases unmatched. Germline V gives CDR1 LNHNV, CDR2 YYDKDF (reference sequence). CDR3 residues: CATAGGASDTQYF. CDR3 nucleotides: TGTGCCACCGCCGGGGGGGCCTCAGATACGCAGTATTTT. Looking up the rest from reference TRBV15 and TRBJ2-3 gives the full variable domain: DAMVIQNPRYQVTQFGKPVTLSCSQTLNHNVMYWYQQKSSQAPKLLFHYYDKDFNNEADTPDNFQSRRPNTSFCFLDIRSPGLGDTAMYLCATAGGASDTQYFGPGTRLTVL.

This clone was found once. The chain carries TRBV10-3 and TRBJ2-1; 10 bases agree with TRBD2. Germline-derived CDR1 and CDR2 are ENHRY and SYGVKD. J gave up 8 bases and V 10 bases, and 11 bases lay outside the gene matches. CDR3 length equals 14 residues. Here the CDR3 DNA reads TGTGCCACAGGCCAGCTAGCGGGAGACGATGAGCAGTTCTTC. It is translated as CATGQLAGDDEQFF.

J is TRBJ2-2 and V is TRBV19, with 7 nucleotides matching TRBD2. Trimming cost V 3 bases and J 4 bases; bases outside gene matches: 5. Germline CDR1 LNHDA, CDR2 SQIVND (reference sequence). The CDR3 totals 15 residues. CDR3: CASSMREMGTGELFF. CDR3 DNA sequence: TGTGCCAGTAGTATGCGGGAGATGGGCACCGGGGAGCTGTTTTTT.

The chain carries TRBV6-4 and TRBJ2-1, with 9 bases lining up with TRBD2. J was trimmed by 4 bases and V by 2 bases; bases with no gene match: 3. Germline CDR1 reads MRHNA; CDR2 reads SNTAGT. There are 15 residues in the CDR3. DNA for the CDR3: TGTGCCAGCAGTGACGGAGCGGGGGGATACAATGAGCAGTTCTTC. Translating it yields CASSDGAGGYNEQFF.

V gene TRBV28 combines with J gene TRBJ1-2, with 7 bases aligning to TRBD1. V gave up 6 bases and J gave up 8 bases; unmatched junction bases: 3. The germline V gene has CDR1 MDHEN and CDR2 SYDVKM. This CDR3 comprises 11 residues. CDR3 loop: CASRYRGGYTF. For the CDR3, the DNA is TGTGCCAGCAGGTACAGGGGAGGCTACACCTTC.

The chain joins TRBV6-4 to TRBJ2-1, with 8 bases lining up with TRBD2. Per the germline V gene, CDR1 is MRHNA and CDR2 is SNTAGT. Germline trimming cut 8 bases from V and 5 bases from J; bases unmatched to any gene: 11. This CDR3 has 15 amino acids. CDR3 sequence: CASGVDSGANNEQFF. CDR3 sequence (DNA): TGTGCCAGCGGCGTGGATAGCGGGGCTAACAATGAGCAGTTCTTC.

The chain links TRBV10-3 to TRBJ2-2; D is unclear. This CDR3 spans 16 amino acids. Trimming removed 3 bases at V and 9 bases at J, with 20 bases between. Germline V gives CDR1 ENHRY, CDR2 SYGVKD. The CDR3 spells CAISDPSQITIRELFF. CDR3 nucleotide sequence: TGTGCCATCAGTGACCCTAGTCAGATAACAATCCGGGAGCTGTTTTTT.

The chain recombines TRBV9 with TRBJ1-2; no firm D call. V dropped 7 bases and J dropped 2 bases, with 6 bases sitting between them. CDR1 and CDR2 from the germline V gene are SGDLS and YYNGEE. CDR3 length equals 11 residues. This chain's CDR3 is CASAYNYGYTF. The CDR3 DNA reads as TGTGCCAGCGCCTACAACTATGGCTACACCTTC.

The rearrangement links TRBV30 to TRBJ2-7; 10 nucleotides align to TRBD1. The CDR3 is 15 residues long. The V gene end was trimmed by 3 bases and the J gene end by 3 bases; junction bases not matched to a gene: 8. Germline V gives CDR1 GTSNPN, CDR2 SVGIG (reference sequence). The CDR3 loop reads CAWSTGTGVYYEQYF. DNA of the CDR3: TGTGCCTGGAGCACCGGGACAGGGGTCTACTACGAGCAGTACTTC.

The rearrangement joins TRBV28 to TRBJ2-3, with 7 bases aligning to TRBD1. Germline CDR1 and CDR2: MDHEN and SYDVKM. V gave up 1 base and J gave up 4 bases; unmatched junction bases: 14. The CDR3 is made up of 18 amino acids. The CDR3 reads CASSLSTGDPDGADTQYF. Written as DNA, the CDR3 is TGTGCCAGCAGTTTATCAACAGGGGATCCCGACGGAGCAGATACGCAGTATTTT.

The chain carries TRBV5-1 and TRBJ2-7, with a weak D call TRBD1 (6 bases). Between the trimmed V and J ends, which lost 3 bases and 5 bases, there was a span of 15 bases. There are 14 residues in the CDR3. CDR1 and CDR2 from the germline V gene are SGHRS and YFSETQ. In nucleotides, the CDR3 is TGCGCCAGCAGCTCAGTCACAGGGTTCCACGAGCAGTACTTC. Amino acids: CASSSVTGFHEQYF. The entire variable domain, with the rest obtained from reference TRBV5-1 and TRBJ2-7, is as follows: KAGVTQTPRYLIKTRGQQVTLSCSPISGHRSVSWYQQTPGQGLQFLFEYFSETQRNKGNFPGRFSGRQFSNSRSEMNVSTLELGDSALYLCASSSVTGFHEQYFGPGTRLTVT.

The V call is TRBV28, the J call TRBJ2-5, with 8 bases identical to TRBD1. The DNA matches TRBJ2-7 better at its end, which makes the J call doubtful. The CDR3 runs to 14 residues. The germline V gene encodes CDR1 MDHEN and CDR2 SYDVKM. DNA of the CDR3: TGTGCCAGCAGCCACCTCCGGACAGGGACCGAGCAGTACTTC. It is translated as CASSHLRTGTEQYF.

The chain links TRBV27 to TRBJ2-1, with 15 bases identical to TRBD2. Losses at the gene ends were 4 bases for V and 6 bases for J; bases not matched to a gene: 7. The germline CDR1 and CDR2 sequences are MNHEY and SMNVEV (reference sequence). The CDR3 extends over 17 amino acids. CDR3 protein: CASSYITGLAGGNEQFF. The CDR3 bases are TGTGCCAGCAGTTATATCACGGGACTAGCGGGAGGCAATGAGCAGTTCTTC.

Note on this clone: Distinct nucleotide sequences in the sample also encode this CDR3. CDR3 nucleotides: TGTGCCAGCAGCGCGCCCGGGGTGTCCACAGATACGCAGTATTTT. Translated, it gives CASSAPGVSTDTQYF. The rearrangement joins TRBV7-9 to TRBJ2-3, with a possible D match to TRBD2 (5 bases). V shed 5 bases and J shed 2 bases, with 14 bases lying between them. This CDR3 region has 15 residues. The germline CDR1 and CDR2 sequences are SEHNR and FQNEAQ (reference sequence).